This TCR beta chain is drawn from a study of blood T cell repertoires in COVID-19. Overall study: COVID-19 samples, acute and convalescent, were from the United States, Italy and Spain.

Only in-frame clones appear in the TCRdb table, and some are missing; sequencing was by immunoSEQ multiplex PCR. The sample includes 90,000 or so clones, around 87% of them seen just once. The sequence was collected from a human donor in a cohort sampled during active COVID-19. Material: peripheral blood.

This CDR3 is CASRRDRERRQAGANVLTF. The CDR3 bases are TGCGCCAGCAGGCGGGACAGGGAAAGGCGTCAGGCTGGGGCCAACGTCCTGACTTTC. The V gene is TRBV4-1, the J gene TRBJ2-6; 9 positions match TRBD1. The J segment lost 2 bases and the V segment lost 6 bases, leaving 14 bases of the junction unmatched. The CDR3 totals 19 residues. From germline, CDR1 is MGHRA and CDR2 YSYEKL.